This entry is about one T cell receptor (beta chain). Its matching antigen is unknown. Here immunoSEQ multiplex PCR was the method, and the copy in TCRdb shows in-frame clones only, minus some. This sample carries some 140,000 clones, roughly 90% of them seen once, and the ten largest clones take approximately 20%. The donors were in the roughly 120-subject validation cohort, distinct from the approximately 670-subject first cohort. This entry comes from a study of cytomegalovirus exposure and HLA in healthy donors. In germline, CDR1 is SGHRS, CDR2 YFSETQ. The CDR3 sequence is 15 residues long. V lost 1 base, J lost 5 bases, and 12 bases lay in between. Regarding the study as a whole: A few chains tied to CMV proved CMV antigen-specific in vitro. The majority of TCR sequences were rare, yet some public TCRs appeared in many donors.

The clonotype was recovered from a man in his late teens or twenties in good health and CMV-seropositive. The V call is TRBV5-1, the J call TRBJ2-2; D gene ambiguous. Material for sequencing was PBMCs. The CDR3 DNA follows: TGCGCCAGCAGCTTGAGCCGGGTCTGGACCGGGGAGCTGTTTTTT. Its protein is CASSLSRVWTGELFF.